The 32 T cell receptor beta chains below all came from one sample that was sequenced in a study of shared clonotypes between healthy human individuals. TCRdb's copy holds only in-frame clones and misses some; the assay was immunoSEQ multiplex PCR. Of fewer than 2.5 million clones in the sample, 80% to 95% are singletons; the top ten hold around 0.37%. The sample taken for sequencing was naive CD4+ T cells from PBMCs. Subset: CD45RA+ positively selected. Receptor source: a man between 18 and 29 years old in good health. Some clones in this sample may be carry-over from other donors' samples.

The V call is TRBV4-1, the J call TRBJ2-7; D is possibly TRBD2 (6 bases). V shed 0 bases and J shed 6 bases, with 21 bases lying between them. The CDR3 length is 17 residues. Per the germline V gene, CDR1 is MGHRA and CDR2 is YSYEKL. The CDR3: CASSQEGHGWGVGEQYF. CDR3 in DNA: TGCGCCAGCAGCCAAGAAGGGCACGGGTGGGGGGTCGGCGAGCAGTACTTC.

Notes on this clone: Different DNA sequences within this sample yield the same CDR3. This chain connects TRBV5-1 to TRBJ2-5; D possibly corresponds to TRBD1 (6 bases). Germline V gives CDR1 SGHRS, CDR2 YFSETQ. V was pared by 1 base and J by 5 bases, with 12 bases between. The CDR3 spans 14 residues. The CDR3 is CASSLLTGGETQYF. The CDR3, as DNA: TGCGCCAGCAGCTTGCTGACAGGAGGCGAGACCCAGTACTTC.

J is TRBJ2-2 and V is TRBV25-1, with 13 positions matching TRBD2. Germline CDR1 and CDR2: MGHDK and SYGVNS. The CDR3 sequence is 18 residues long. After removal of 4 bases from V and 4 bases from J, the junction contained 9 bases not matched to a gene. CDR3 DNA sequence: TGTGCCAGCAGTGCCTACTCGGGACTAGCGGGACCCACCGGGGAGCTGTTTTTT. Translating it yields CASSAYSGLAGPTGELFF.

Comments on this clone: This sample includes further DNA sequences coding for the same CDR3. The V call is TRBV5-1, the J call TRBJ2-1, with D tentatively TRBD1 (6 bases). Germline V gene data show CDR1 as SGHRS and CDR2 as YFSETQ. The CDR3 is 14 residues long. Trimming pared 5 bases from V and 2 bases from J, leaving 11 bases between. The CDR3 nucleotides read TGCGCCAGCAGTTCGGACAGAGCCTACAATGAGCAGTTCTTC. It translates to CASSSDRAYNEQFF. The whole variable domain, remainder taken from reference TRBV5-1 and TRBJ2-1, is KAGVTQTPRYLIKTRGQQVTLSCSPISGHRSVSWYQQTPGQGLQFLFEYFSETQRNKGNFPGRFSGRQFSNSRSEMNVSTLELGDSALYLCASSSDRAYNEQFFGPGTRLTVL.

The gene calls are TRBV11-3 and TRBJ2-3; D may be TRBD2 (6 bases). The CDR3 has 13 amino acids. Trimming left V 5 bases short and J 9 bases short, with 15 bases between. Germline CDR1 and CDR2: SGHNT and YENEEA. The CDR3 bases are TGTGCCAGCAGCCCCAGGGACTCCGGGACGCAGTATTTT. Protein: CASSPRDSGTQYF.

This chain links TRBV5-1 with TRBJ2-3; the match to TRBD2 covers 7 bases. V was pared by 4 bases and J by 2 bases, with 10 bases of the junction left unmatched. CDR3 size: 16 residues. From germline, CDR1 is SGHRS and CDR2 YFSETQ. The CDR3 nucleotides read TGCGCCAGCAGCGGGTGGTCTAGCGGTTCCACAGATACGCAGTATTTT. As protein: CASSGWSSGSTDTQYF.

The V and J genes are TRBV19 and TRBJ2-6; D remains unclear. The V end was cut by 6 bases, the J end by 0 bases, with 12 bases between. CDR1 and CDR2 from the germline V gene are LNHDA and SQIVND (reference sequence). The CDR3 sequence is 16 residues long. CDR3: CASRSGDLSGANVLTF. The CDR3 DNA reads TGTGCCAGTAGGTCGGGCGATCTCTCTGGGGCCAACGTCCTGACTTTC.

The chain links TRBV27 to TRBJ1-1; weak D call: TRBD1 (6 bases). The length of the CDR3 is 13 residues. Trimming stripped 4 bases from V and 11 bases from J, with 17 bases between. CDR1 and CDR2 from the germline V gene are MNHEY and SMNVEV (reference sequence). Written as DNA, the CDR3 is TGTGCCAGCAGTTATAGCCGGGACACGTGGGCTTTCTTT. Translating gives CASSYSRDTWAFF.

The chain has TRBV6-1 and TRBJ2-1; TRBD2 agrees at 7 bases. CDR3 length: 18 amino acids. The J segment lost 9 bases and the V segment lost 1 base, leaving 18 bases of the junction unmatched. CDR1 MNHNS and CDR2 SASEGT come from the germline V gene. CDR3 bases: TGTGCCAGCAGTGAAGGGAGGTCACTAGCGCTAAATGGAGTTGAGCAGTTCTTC. Protein product: CASSEGRSLALNGVEQFF.

The chain links TRBV6-5 to TRBJ1-1; D unresolved. The CDR3 is 14 amino acids. V lost 6 bases to trimming and J lost 2 bases, with 13 bases between them. Germline values: CDR1 MNHEY, CDR2 SVGAGI. This CDR3 reads CASRLASSNTEAFF. The CDR3 DNA reads TGTGCCAGCAGGTTGGCCAGCTCTAACACTGAAGCTTTCTTT.

The genes are TRBV11-2 and TRBJ2-7, with 9 bases lining up with TRBD2. V shed 1 base, J shed 6 bases, and the junction held 7 bases outside the gene matches. The CDR3 length is 15 residues. Per the germline V gene, CDR1 is SGHAT and CDR2 is FQNNGV. CDR3 loop: CASSLGGSGRGEQYF. DNA of the CDR3: TGTGCCAGCAGCTTAGGTGGTAGCGGGAGAGGCGAGCAGTACTTC.

V gene TRBV7-2 combines with J gene TRBJ1-1, with 7 bases aligning to TRBD1. This CDR3 is 13 amino acids long. Germline V CDR1 and CDR2: SGHTA, FQGNSA. With V trimmed by 6 bases and J by 4 bases, 5 bases remained unmatched. The CDR3 protein is CASSWDSFTEAFF. The CDR3 DNA reads as TGTGCCAGCAGTTGGGACAGTTTCACTGAAGCTTTCTTT. The full variable domain, in which reference TRBV7-2 and TRBJ1-1 provide the parts outside the CDR3, is GAGVSQSPSNKVTEKGKDVELRCDPISGHTALYWYRQSLGQGLEFLIYFQGNSAPDKSGLPSDRFSAERTGGSVSTLTIQRTQQEDSAVYLCASSWDSFTEAFFGQGTRLTVV.

J is TRBJ1-5 and V is TRBV18; TRBD1 agrees at 8 bases. CDR3 length: 14 residues. Germline loops: CDR1 KGHSH, CDR2 LQKENI. With V trimmed by 3 bases and J by 6 bases, 4 bases remained unmatched. CDR3 sequence reads: CASSPTGGSQPQHF. The CDR3 DNA reads TGTGCCAGCTCACCCACAGGGGGGAGTCAGCCCCAGCATTTT.

Comments on this clone: Other DNA sequences in the sample encode the same CDR3. This chain joins TRBV5-1 and TRBJ2-3, with TRBD1 matching over 11 bases. The CDR3 contains 16 residues. CDR1 and CDR2 from the germline V gene are SGHRS and YFSETQ. V gave up 0 bases and J gave up 2 bases; unmatched junction bases: 2. CDR3 sequence reads: CASSLEGQGDTDTQYF. The DNA for the CDR3 is TGCGCCAGCAGCTTGGAGGGACAGGGGGACACAGATACGCAGTATTTT.

V and J are TRBV6-5 and TRBJ2-7, with 7 bases aligning to TRBD2. The germline CDR1 and CDR2 sequences are MNHEY and SVGAGI. Germline trimming cut 5 bases from V and 3 bases from J; bases unmatched to any gene: 7. The CDR3 consists of 14 residues. The CDR3 DNA reads as TGTGCCAGCAGTGCCCGACTAGCCCTCTACGAGCAGTACTTC. Residues: CASSARLALYEQYF.

The rearrangement uses TRBV11-2 and TRBJ1-1, with 8 nucleotides matching TRBD1. This CDR3 has 15 residues. Germline CDR1 reads SGHAT; CDR2 reads FQNNGV. V lost 4 bases and J lost 5; bases outside the gene matches: 9. The CDR3 nucleotides are TGTGCCAGCAGCTCTAGACAGGGGTTCTTGACTGAAGCTTTCTTT. Protein product: CASSSRQGFLTEAFF. Using reference TRBV11-2 and TRBJ1-1 for the parts outside the CDR3, the full variable domain is EAGVAQSPRYKIIEKRQSVAFWCNPISGHATLYWYQQILGQGPKLLIQFQNNGVVDDSQLPKDRFSAERLKGVDSTLKIQPAKLEDSAVYLCASSSRQGFLTEAFFGQGTRLTVV.

This clone turned up a few times. V usage is TRBV28 and J usage is TRBJ1-5; maybe TRBD1 (6 bases). Trimming took 8 bases from V and 7 from J, leaving 12 bases between them. CDR1 and CDR2 (germline): MDHEN, SYDVKM. This CDR3 is built from 12 residues. The CDR3 coding sequence is TGTGCCAGCCTGACAAGGGGGCAGCCCCAGCATTTT. The encoded protein is CASLTRGQPQHF.

The J gene is TRBJ2-3, the V gene TRBV7-9, with 7 bases identical to TRBD1. With 2 bases clipped from V and 4 bases from J, the junction kept 0 bases outside the gene matches. The germline CDR1 and CDR2 sequences are SEHNR and FQNEAQ (reference sequence). This CDR3 has 13 amino acids. The CDR3 sequence is CASSLQGADTQYF. The CDR3 region has the DNA TGTGCCAGCAGCTTACAGGGGGCAGATACGCAGTATTTT.

The count of this clone is one. V gene TRBV27 combines with J gene TRBJ2-4; TRBD2 matches 8 bases. This CDR3 region has 19 residues. The germline V gene has CDR1 MNHEY and CDR2 SMNVEV (reference sequence). V was clipped by 2 bases and J by 0 bases; unmatched bases: 12. The CDR3 region is CASSLGTRLTNPAKNIQYF. The CDR3 nucleotides read TGTGCCAGCAGTTTAGGGACTAGACTAACAAACCCAGCCAAAAACATTCAGTACTTC.

The chain combines TRBV5-1 with TRBJ2-3, with 9 bases identical to TRBD2. CDR1 SGHRS and CDR2 YFSETQ come from the germline V gene. With 7 bases clipped from V and 2 bases from J, the junction kept 5 bases outside the gene matches. CDR3 length equals 14 residues. CDR3 loop: CASSAGGNTDTQYF. The CDR3 nucleotides read TGCGCCAGCTCGGCGGGAGGGAACACAGATACGCAGTATTTT. The variable domain in full, completed from reference TRBV5-1 and TRBJ2-3, reads KAGVTQTPRYLIKTRGQQVTLSCSPISGHRSVSWYQQTPGQGLQFLFEYFSETQRNKGNFPGRFSGRQFSNSRSEMNVSTLELGDSALYLCASSAGGNTDTQYFGPGTRLTVL.

J is TRBJ1-2 and V is TRBV2; no definite D call. Trimming left V 5 bases short and J 8 bases short, with 18 bases between. CDR1 is SNHLY and CDR2 is FYNNEI in the germline V gene. This CDR3 contains 14 residues. The CDR3 DNA is TGTGCCAGCAGTTACGGACTACCCACGAACGGCTACACCTTC. Translation gives CASSYGLPTNGYTF.

The V call is TRBV30, the J call TRBJ2-3; 8 nucleotides align to TRBD1. Trimming cost V 3 bases and J 2 bases; bases outside gene matches: 4. The CDR3 length is 14 residues. Germline CDR1 and CDR2: GTSNPN and SVGIG (reference sequence). The DNA of the CDR3 is TGTGCCTGGAGCCGGGACAGGTCCACAGATACGCAGTATTTT. It encodes CAWSRDRSTDTQYF. The entire variable domain, with the rest obtained from reference TRBV30 and TRBJ2-3, is as follows: SQTIHQWPATLVQPVGSPLSLECTVEGTSNPNLYWYRQAAGRGLQLLFYSVGIGQISSEVPQNLSASRPQDRQFILSSKKLLLSDSGFYLCAWSRDRSTDTQYFGPGTRLTVL.

The chain employs TRBV2 and TRBJ2-2; no clear D. The length of the CDR3 is 12 residues. Trimming pared 6 bases from V and 8 bases from J, leaving 10 bases between. The germline gives CDR1 SNHLY, CDR2 FYNNEI. CDR3 nucleotide sequence: TGTGCCAGCAGGCCAGTGTATGGGGAGCTGTTTTTT. Protein: CASRPVYGELFF.

V and J are TRBV5-7 and TRBJ2-1; a weak D match, TRBD2 (7 bases). TRBV5-7 is an open reading frame whose function is uncertain. The CDR3 totals 17 residues. The V gene lost 2 bases and the J gene lost 0 bases, with 15 bases spanning the gap. The CDR3 sequence: CASSFLRGGSSYNEQFF. Written as DNA, the CDR3 is TGTGCCAGCAGCTTTCTCAGGGGCGGGAGCTCCTACAATGAGCAGTTCTTC.

This clone has only a few counts. The V and J genes are TRBV20-1 and TRBJ1-5; no clear D. The CDR3 has 11 amino acids. V was shortened by 4 bases and J by 11 bases, with 12 bases between the two germline ends. The germline V gene has CDR1 DFQATT and CDR2 SNEGSKA (reference sequence). In nucleotides, the CDR3 is TGCAGTGCTACGGGAGGGCTGGCCCAGCATTTT. As protein: CSATGGLAQHF.

The chain uses TRBV7-7 and TRBJ2-3; D is uncertain. CDR1 is SSHAT and CDR2 is FNYEAQ in the germline V gene (reference sequence). The CDR3 totals 13 residues. Trimming shortened V by 3 bases and J by 0 bases, and 4 bases separated the two germline ends. The CDR3 nucleotides are TGTGCCAGCAGCTTGGGAAGCACAGATACGCAGTATTTT. This encodes CASSLGSTDTQYF.

The chain employs TRBV7-9 and TRBJ2-2; D ambiguous. This CDR3 is built from 16 residues. Per the germline V gene, CDR1 is SEHNR and CDR2 is FQNEAQ (reference sequence). The V gene lost 8 bases and the J gene lost 1 base, with 17 bases spanning the gap. The CDR3 DNA follows: TGTGCCAGCGCGTCCCAGGCCTCTAAGAACACCGGGGAGCTGTTTTTT. Translation gives CASASQASKNTGELFF.

Concerning this clone: The sample carries other DNA sequences with the same CDR3. The rearrangement links TRBV6-1 to TRBJ2-7, with TRBD2 as a possible D gene (6 bases). Trimming left V 0 bases short and J 3 bases short, with 9 bases between. There are 14 residues in the CDR3. Germline values: CDR1 MNHNS, CDR2 SASEGT. CDR3 sequence: CASSEAGGNYEQYF. The CDR3 bases are TGTGCCAGCAGTGAAGCGGGAGGAAACTACGAGCAGTACTTC.

The rearrangement uses TRBV28 and TRBJ1-3; TRBD1 matches at 8 bases. Looked up from germline, CDR1 is MDHEN and CDR2 is SYDVKM. Losses at the gene ends were 9 bases for V and 3 bases for J; bases not matched to a gene: 7. The CDR3 covers 14 residues. CDR3 sequence reads: CASAQGALGNTIYF. The DNA of the CDR3 is TGTGCCAGTGCGCAGGGGGCGCTTGGAAACACCATATATTTT.

This chain links TRBV6-1 with TRBJ2-5; either TRBD1 or TRBD2 may fit D (5 bases each). The CDR3 contains 15 residues. CDR1 MNHNS and CDR2 SASEGT come from the germline V gene. V was cut by 5 bases and J by 3 bases, with 16 bases left in between. The CDR3 nucleotides are TGTGCCAGCAGTACCCAAACGGGGCCTAAAGAGACCCAGTACTTC. This translates into CASSTQTGPKETQYF.

The rearrangement links TRBV29-1 to TRBJ1-2; no reliable D call. The length of the CDR3 is 13 residues. V was pared by 3 bases and J by 6 bases, with 14 bases between. Germline CDR1 and CDR2: SQVTM and ANQGSEA. This CDR3 reads CSVDATHLNGYTF. The CDR3 nucleotides are TGCAGCGTTGACGCGACCCACCTAAATGGCTACACCTTC.

The chain joins TRBV5-6 to TRBJ2-5; D uncertain. The CDR3 extends over 15 amino acids. Germline V CDR1 and CDR2: SGHDT, YYEEEE. Trimming removed 1 base at V and 2 bases at J, with 12 bases between. CDR3 residues: CASSLPMPSQETQYF. DNA for the CDR3: TGTGCCAGCAGCTTGCCTATGCCGTCACAAGAGACCCAGTACTTC.